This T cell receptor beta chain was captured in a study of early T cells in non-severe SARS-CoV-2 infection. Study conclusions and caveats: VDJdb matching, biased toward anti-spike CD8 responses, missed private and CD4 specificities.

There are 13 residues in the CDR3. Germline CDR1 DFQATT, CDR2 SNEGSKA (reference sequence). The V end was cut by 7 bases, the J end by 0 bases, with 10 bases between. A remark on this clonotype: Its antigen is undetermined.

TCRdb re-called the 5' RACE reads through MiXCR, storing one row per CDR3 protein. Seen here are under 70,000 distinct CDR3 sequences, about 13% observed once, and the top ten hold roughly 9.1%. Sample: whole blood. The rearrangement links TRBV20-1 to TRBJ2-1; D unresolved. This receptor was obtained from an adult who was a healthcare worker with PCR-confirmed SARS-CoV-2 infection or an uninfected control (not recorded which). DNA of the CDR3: TGCAGTGGCCGCGGCTACTCCTACAATGAGCAGTTCTTC. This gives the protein CSGRGYSYNEQFF.